The 4 T cell receptor beta chains presented below share a single source sample, sequenced in a study of cytomegalovirus exposure and HLA in healthy donors. The PCR had 60 Vbeta and 13 Jbeta primers. Clones were sequenced by immunoSEQ multiplex PCR, and TCRdb holds only the in-frame ones, with some missing. This sample has over 80,000 clones; about 75% occur once, and the top ten carry approximately 5.7%. The sample consisted of PBMCs. All receptors come from a female donor in good health and CMV-seronegative.

The chain's CDR3 is CASRPTSGRLTAGELFF. For the CDR3, the DNA is TGCGCCAGCAGACCGACTAGCGGGAGGTTAACGGCCGGGGAGCTGTTTTTT. The chain joins TRBV5-1 to TRBJ2-2; 13 nucleotides match TRBD2. The V and J ends lost 5 bases and 6 bases, in that order; junction bases with no gene match: 10. From germline, CDR1 is SGHRS and CDR2 YFSETQ. The CDR3 is made up of 17 amino acids.

This clone is a singleton in its sample. The chain uses TRBV5-4 and TRBJ2-1, with TRBD2 matching over 9 bases. The CDR3 runs to 15 residues. Looked up from germline, CDR1 is SGHNT and CDR2 is YYREEE (reference sequence). Trimming cost V 0 bases and J 5 bases; bases outside gene matches: 3. The CDR3 reads CASSLGLAGHNEQFF. CDR3 sequence (DNA): TGTGCCAGCAGCTTGGGGCTAGCGGGGCACAATGAGCAGTTCTTC.

The chain employs TRBV27 and TRBJ2-7; D is perhaps TRBD1 (6 bases). Germline V gene sequence: CDR1 MNHEY, CDR2 SMNVEV (reference sequence). The CDR3 spans 15 residues. Trimming removed 0 bases at V and 3 bases at J, with 12 bases between. The chain's CDR3 is CASSLSGAGSYEQYF. For the CDR3, the DNA is TGTGCCAGCAGTTTATCGGGGGCAGGGAGCTACGAGCAGTACTTC.

J is TRBJ2-1 and V is TRBV7-8; no clear D. The CDR3 covers 11 residues. Germline V gene data show CDR1 as SGHVS and CDR2 as FQNEAQ. V lost 8 bases, J lost 9 bases, and 11 bases lay in between. CDR3 loop: CASSNSGEQFF. CDR3 DNA sequence: TGTGCCAGCTCAAATTCGGGTGAGCAGTTCTTC.